What follows are 5 T cell receptor beta chains derived from one specimen sequenced in a study of T cell responses to AZD1222 COVID-19 vaccine. The protocol was immunoSEQ multiplex PCR, while the TCRdb copy is restricted to in-frame clones and leaves out a portion. The profile shows about 60,000 clones, 80% to 85% of them singletons. The sample in question was peripheral blood, obtained on day 0 of AZD1222 vaccination. These receptors were taken from an adult in good health.

The chain uses TRBV19 and TRBJ2-7; no reliable D call. Per the germline V gene, CDR1 is LNHDA and CDR2 is SQIVND (reference sequence). With 0 bases removed from V and 5 bases from J, the gap between germline ends came to 5 bases. The CDR3 spans 12 residues. CDR3 sequence: CASSIDPHEQYF. CDR3 nucleotide sequence: TGTGCCAGTAGTATAGATCCCCACGAGCAGTACTTC.

This chain uses TRBV28 with TRBJ1-5; D is uncertain. CDR1 MDHEN and CDR2 SYDVKM come from the germline V gene. This CDR3 spans 12 amino acids. The ends were cut back, 6 bases at V and 5 bases at J, with 8 bases in the middle. The CDR3 coding sequence is TGTGCCAGCAGCAGTACGTATCAGCCCCAGCATTTT. It is translated as CASSSTYQPQHF.

The chain has TRBV4-3 and TRBJ1-5, with unresolved D. This CDR3 has 15 residues. The germline gives CDR1 LGHNA, CDR2 YSLEER. V lost 0 bases and J 3 bases, leaving 9 bases between the germline ends. In nucleotides, the CDR3 is TGCGCCAGCAGCCAAGACTCGGCCTCCAATCAGCCCCAGCATTTT. Translated: CASSQDSASNQPQHF.

V and J are TRBV27 and TRBJ1-5; D uncertain. The V gene lost 3 bases and the J gene lost 1 base, with 7 bases spanning the gap. The V gene's germline CDR1 is MNHEY and CDR2 SMNVEV (reference sequence). The CDR3 loop spans 14 amino acids. The CDR3 loop reads CASSFTSSNQPQHF. The CDR3 DNA follows: TGTGCCAGCAGTTTCACATCAAGCAATCAGCCCCAGCATTTT.

This clone was observed once. The V and J genes are TRBV5-1 and TRBJ2-2; 8 bases align to TRBD2. V shed 5 bases and J 5 bases; nucleotides not matched to a gene: 5. CDR3 length: 14 amino acids. Germline CDR1 and CDR2: SGHRS and YFSETQ. The CDR3 region is CASRGTSWTGELFF. The CDR3 bases are TGCGCCAGCAGAGGGACTAGTTGGACCGGGGAGCTGTTTTTT.